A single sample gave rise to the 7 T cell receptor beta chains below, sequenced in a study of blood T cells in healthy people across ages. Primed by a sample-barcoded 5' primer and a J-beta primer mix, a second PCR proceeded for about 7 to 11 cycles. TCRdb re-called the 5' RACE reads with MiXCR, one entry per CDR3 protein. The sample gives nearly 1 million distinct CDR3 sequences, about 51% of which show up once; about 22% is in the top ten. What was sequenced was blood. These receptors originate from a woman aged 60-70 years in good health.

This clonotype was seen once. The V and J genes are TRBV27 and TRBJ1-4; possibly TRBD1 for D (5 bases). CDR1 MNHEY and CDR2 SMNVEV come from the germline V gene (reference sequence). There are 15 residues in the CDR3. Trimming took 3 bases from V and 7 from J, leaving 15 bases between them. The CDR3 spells CASSFRRGGGEKLFF. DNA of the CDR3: TGTGCCAGCAGTTTTCGGAGGGGAGGAGGTGAAAAACTGTTTTTT.

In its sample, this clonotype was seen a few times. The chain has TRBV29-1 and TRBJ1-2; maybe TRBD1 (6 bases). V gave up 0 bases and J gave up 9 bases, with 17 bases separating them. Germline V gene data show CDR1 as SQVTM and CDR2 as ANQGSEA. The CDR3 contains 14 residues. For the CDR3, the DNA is TGCAGCGTTGAAGAAAGGGGGGCGCAGCGTCGCTACACCTTC. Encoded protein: CSVEERGAQRRYTF.

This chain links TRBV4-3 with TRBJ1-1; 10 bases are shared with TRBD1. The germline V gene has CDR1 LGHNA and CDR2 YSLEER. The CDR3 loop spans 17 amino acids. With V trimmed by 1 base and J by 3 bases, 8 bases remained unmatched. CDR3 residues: CASSQVVIGTGDTEAFF. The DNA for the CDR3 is TGCGCCAGCAGCCAAGTTGTGATTGGGACAGGGGACACTGAAGCTTTCTTT.

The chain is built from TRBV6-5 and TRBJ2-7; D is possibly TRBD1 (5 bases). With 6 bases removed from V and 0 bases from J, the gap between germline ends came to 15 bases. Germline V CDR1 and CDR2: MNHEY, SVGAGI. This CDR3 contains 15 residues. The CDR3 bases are TGTGCCAGCAGCAGACGACAGACTTACTCCTACGAGCAGTACTTC. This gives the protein CASSRRQTYSYEQYF.

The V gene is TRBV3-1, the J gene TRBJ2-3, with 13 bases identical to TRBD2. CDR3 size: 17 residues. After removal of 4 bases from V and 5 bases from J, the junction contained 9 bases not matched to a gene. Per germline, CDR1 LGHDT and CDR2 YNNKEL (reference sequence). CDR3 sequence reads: CASSPPGTSGNRDTQYF. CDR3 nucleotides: TGTGCCAGCAGCCCTCCCGGGACTAGCGGGAATAGAGATACGCAGTATTTT.

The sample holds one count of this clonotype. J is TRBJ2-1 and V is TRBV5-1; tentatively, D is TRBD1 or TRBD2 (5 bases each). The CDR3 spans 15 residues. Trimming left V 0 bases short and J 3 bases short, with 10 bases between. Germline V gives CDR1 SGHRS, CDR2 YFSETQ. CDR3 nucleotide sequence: TGCGCCAGCAGCTTGGACGGGACCGGCTACAATGAGCAGTTCTTC. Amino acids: CASSLDGTGYNEQFF. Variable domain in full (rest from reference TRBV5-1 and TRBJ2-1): KAGVTQTPRYLIKTRGQQVTLSCSPISGHRSVSWYQQTPGQGLQFLFEYFSETQRNKGNFPGRFSGRQFSNSRSEMNVSTLELGDSALYLCASSLDGTGYNEQFFGPGTRLTVL.

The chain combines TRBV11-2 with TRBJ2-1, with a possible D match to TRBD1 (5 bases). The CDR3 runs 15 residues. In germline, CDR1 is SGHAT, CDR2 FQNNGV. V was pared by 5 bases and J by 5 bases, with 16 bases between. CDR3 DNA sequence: TGTGCCAGCAGCCTAGTGGGGCGGAATAACAATGAGCAGTTCTTC. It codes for CASSLVGRNNNEQFF.